The entry that follows covers one T cell receptor (beta chain) sequence. Its antigen is unknown. These data come from a study of T cell responses to AZD1222 COVID-19 vaccine. Across the study: Samples with a second dose at about 4 or about 12 weeks were pooled together. Whole-study results and caveats: It was only a handful of AZD1222 recipients who were seropositive at baseline. Spike was spanned by vaccine-associated CD4 TCRs, with dominance at 160-218 and 743-854. Samples come after the peak T cell response, not at day 14.

The assay was immunoSEQ multiplex PCR, and TCRdb's table has in-frame clones only and misses some. The repertoire has about 140,000 clones, 70% to 90% of them found once; the top ten carry over 2.5%. The sample in question was peripheral blood, obtained on day 0 of AZD1222 vaccination. This sequence was found in an adult in good health.

This CDR3 reads CASSLTSTDTQYF. The CDR3 DNA reads as TGTGCCAGCTCACTTACTAGCACAGATACGCAGTATTTT. The V gene is TRBV18, the J gene TRBJ2-3; D unclear. V lost 4 bases and J lost 0, with 5 bases in between. The CDR3 totals 13 residues. Germline CDR1 KGHSH, CDR2 LQKENI.